This passage covers 20 T cell receptor beta chains from one sample sequenced in a study of graft-versus-host responses after intestinal transplantation. Method: immunoSEQ multiplex PCR; TCRdb's copy keeps in-frame clones and lacks some. This table has about 57,000 clones, 70% to 90% appearing once. This specimen consisted of PBMCs, obtained 26 days after transplant. The receptors were sampled from a human patient who received an intestinal transplant, so some T cells may come from the graft donor.

The V gene is TRBV14, the J gene TRBJ1-6; TRBD1 might be the D (6 bases). V lost 6 bases, J lost 10 bases, and 16 bases lay in between. CDR1 and CDR2 (germline): SGHDN, FVKESK. The CDR3 has 14 residues. CDR3 sequence (DNA): TGTGCCAGCAGTCTACCAGGGGTTCTCTCACCCCTCCACTTT. Translation gives CASSLPGVLSPLHF.

The chain uses TRBV30 and TRBJ2-3; D gene ambiguous. The CDR3 runs 12 residues. CDR1 is GTSNPN and CDR2 is SVGIG in the germline V gene (reference sequence). V was pared by 1 base and J by 3 bases, with 5 bases between. Here the CDR3 DNA reads TGTGCCTGGAGTGGAACAACAGATACGCAGTATTTT. This codes for CAWSGTTDTQYF.

This clone turned up a few times. The chain employs TRBV19 and TRBJ1-2; D may be TRBD1 (6 bases). There are 13 residues in the CDR3. Germline V CDR1 and CDR2: LNHDA, SQIVND (reference sequence). V dropped 6 bases and J dropped 2 bases, with 10 bases sitting between them. Here the CDR3 reads CASRTQGNYGYTF. CDR3 nucleotide sequence: TGTGCCAGTAGGACCCAGGGGAACTATGGCTACACCTTC.

The J gene is TRBJ1-4, the V gene TRBV11-2; 11 bases line up with TRBD1. CDR3 size: 16 residues. Germline V gene lookup returns CDR1 SGHAT and CDR2 FQNNGV. V was pared by 3 bases and J by 5 bases, with 5 bases of the junction left unmatched. The DNA for the CDR3 is TGTGCCAGCAGCTTGGGACAGGGGGGTTTGAATGAAAAACTGTTTTTT. It translates to CASSLGQGGLNEKLFF.

This chain connects TRBV7-2 to TRBJ2-1; 12 bases align to TRBD2. V shed 1 base, J shed 9 bases, and the junction held 4 bases outside the gene matches. CDR3 size: 15 residues. Germline V lookup: CDR1 SGHTA, CDR2 FQGNSA. The CDR3 DNA follows: TGTGCCAGCAGCTTAGGGCTAGCGGGGGGGCCTGAGCAGTTCTTC. The encoded protein is CASSLGLAGGPEQFF.

The rearrangement uses TRBV5-4 and TRBJ2-7; 16 nucleotides align to TRBD2. Trimming at V came to 4 bases and at J to 3 bases, leaving 10 bases not matched to a gene. CDR3 size: 18 residues. CDR1 is SGHNT and CDR2 is YYREEE in the germline V gene (reference sequence). As DNA, the CDR3 is TGTGCCAGCAGCACAAAGGGACTAGCGGGAGGGCCTAGCTACGAGCAGTACTTC. It yields the protein CASSTKGLAGGPSYEQYF.

The chain joins TRBV10-3 to TRBJ1-1, with 7 bases matching TRBD1. The V gene end was trimmed by 4 bases and the J gene end by 1 base; junction bases not matched to a gene: 0. The CDR3 sequence is 13 residues long. Per the germline V gene, CDR1 is ENHRY and CDR2 is SYGVKD. The CDR3 DNA is TGTGCCATCAGTGGGACAGGGAACACTGAAGCTTTCTTT. Its protein product is CAISGTGNTEAFF.

This chain connects TRBV7-6 to TRBJ2-1; D is unresolved. The CDR3 is made up of 15 amino acids. V was cut by 1 base and J by 2 bases, with 9 bases left in between. Germline-derived CDR1 and CDR2 are SGHVS and FNYEAQ. DNA of the CDR3: TGTGCCAGCAGCTTAGGGGCAGAGACCTACAATGAGCAGTTCTTC. This codes for CASSLGAETYNEQFF.

The rearrangement links TRBV6-6 to TRBJ1-4; tentative D call: TRBD1 (5 bases). The CDR3 extends over 15 amino acids. Trimming removed 6 bases from V and 0 bases from J, with 11 bases in between. Germline V gene data show CDR1 as MNHNY and CDR2 as SVGAGI (reference sequence). CDR3 sequence reads: CASSPTGTTNEKLFF. CDR3 DNA: TGTGCCAGCAGCCCAACAGGCACAACTAATGAAAAACTGTTTTTT.

This clone was picked up a small number of times. The V gene is TRBV6-4, the J gene TRBJ2-3; 13 bases agree with TRBD2. CDR3 length: 16 residues. CDR1 is MRHNA, CDR2 SNTAGT, per germline. Trimming at V came to 3 bases and at J to 5 bases, leaving 5 bases not matched to a gene. Written as DNA, the CDR3 is TGTGCCAGCAGTGAAGGGACTAGCGGGGCGGTAGATACGCAGTATTTT. It encodes CASSEGTSGAVDTQYF.

J is TRBJ2-5 and V is TRBV28; TRBD1 agrees at 7 bases. The CDR3 is 14 amino acids. Germline CDR1 is MDHEN and CDR2 is SYDVKM. The ends lost 1 base at V and 5 bases at J; junction bases unmatched: 4. CDR3 sequence (DNA): TGTGCCAGCAGTTTATCAGGGACAGTGGAGACCCAGTACTTC. Its protein is CASSLSGTVETQYF.

The J gene is TRBJ1-3, the V gene TRBV5-4, with TRBD1 matching 7 bases. V lost 3 bases and J lost 3; bases outside the gene matches: 6. Germline CDR1 is SGHNT and CDR2 is YYREEE (reference sequence). The CDR3 is made up of 15 amino acids. The CDR3 is CASSSGDSYGNTIYF. CDR3 bases: TGTGCCAGCAGCTCTGGGGACAGCTATGGAAACACCATATATTTT.

The genes are TRBV5-1 and TRBJ2-7; possible D gene TRBD2, 6 bases. The germline CDR1 and CDR2 sequences are SGHRS and YFSETQ. Between the trimmed V and J ends, which lost 4 bases and 7 bases, there was a span of 18 bases. CDR3 size: 14 residues. DNA for the CDR3: TGCGCCAGCAGCCTGGAGGGAGAGGTTTGGGAGCAGTACTTC. Translating gives CASSLEGEVWEQYF.

V usage is TRBV2 and J usage is TRBJ2-5; TRBD2 aligns across 10 bases. The V gene end was trimmed by 6 bases and the J gene end by 3 bases; junction bases not matched to a gene: 1. Germline V gene sequence: CDR1 SNHLY, CDR2 FYNNEI. CDR3 length: 13 residues. Here the CDR3 reads CASSGTSEETQYF. The DNA of the CDR3 is TGTGCCAGCAGCGGGACTAGCGAAGAGACCCAGTACTTC.

The rearrangement uses TRBV15 and TRBJ2-1; 9 bases line up with TRBD2. CDR3 length: 15 residues. J gave up 4 bases and V 1 base, and 2 bases lay outside the gene matches. Germline CDR1 and CDR2: LNHNV and YYDKDF (reference sequence). DNA for the CDR3: TGTGCCACCAGCAGAGGCGGGGGGGATTACAATGAGCAGTTCTTC. Its translation: CATSRGGGDYNEQFF.

This rearrangement joins TRBV4-1 to TRBJ1-3, with TRBD1 matching over 8 bases. The length of the CDR3 is 17 residues. After removal of 4 bases from V and 3 bases from J, the junction contained 11 bases not matched to a gene. Germline V gene sequence: CDR1 MGHRA, CDR2 YSYEKL. CDR3 in DNA: TGCGCCAGCAGCCGGGGAAATGCCGGGACAGGTGGAAACACCATATATTTT. It encodes CASSRGNAGTGGNTIYF.

The genes are TRBV19 and TRBJ1-2; D remains unclear. Germline V gene data show CDR1 as LNHDA and CDR2 as SQIVND (reference sequence). V was shortened by 4 bases and J by 9 bases, with 24 bases between the two germline ends. This CDR3 is 16 amino acids long. The chain's CDR3 is CASSTAGKQFFYSYTF. Here the CDR3 DNA reads TGTGCCAGTAGTACCGCGGGGAAACAGTTTTTTTACAGCTACACCTTC.

This rearrangement joins TRBV4-1 to TRBJ1-3; TRBD1 matches 9 bases. This CDR3 spans 13 amino acids. CDR1 is MGHRA and CDR2 is YSYEKL in the germline V gene. V shed 2 bases, J shed 13 bases, and the junction held 6 bases outside the gene matches. CDR3 in amino acids: CASSQLPGQGIYF. In nucleotides, the CDR3 is TGCGCCAGCAGCCAACTACCTGGACAGGGGATATATTTT.

The V gene is TRBV27, the J gene TRBJ2-1; D is perhaps TRBD1 (8 bases). The CDR3 totals 17 residues. Per the germline V gene, CDR1 is MNHEY and CDR2 is SMNVEV (reference sequence). The ends were cut back, 4 bases at V and 12 bases at J, with 28 bases in the middle. The CDR3 coding sequence is TGTGCCAGCAGTTCAACGCCTCGGACAGGGAGGGGAATGGGGCAGTTCTTC. Encoded protein: CASSSTPRTGRGMGQFF.

The rearrangement joins TRBV29-1 to TRBJ1-1; D gene ambiguous. This CDR3 spans 11 amino acids. CDR1 is SQVTM and CDR2 is ANQGSEA in the germline V gene. Trimming took off 6 bases at V and 2 bases at J, with 7 bases between the two ends. The CDR3 loop is CSVIGNTEAFF. CDR3 sequence (DNA): TGCAGCGTGATCGGTAACACTGAAGCTTTCTTT.